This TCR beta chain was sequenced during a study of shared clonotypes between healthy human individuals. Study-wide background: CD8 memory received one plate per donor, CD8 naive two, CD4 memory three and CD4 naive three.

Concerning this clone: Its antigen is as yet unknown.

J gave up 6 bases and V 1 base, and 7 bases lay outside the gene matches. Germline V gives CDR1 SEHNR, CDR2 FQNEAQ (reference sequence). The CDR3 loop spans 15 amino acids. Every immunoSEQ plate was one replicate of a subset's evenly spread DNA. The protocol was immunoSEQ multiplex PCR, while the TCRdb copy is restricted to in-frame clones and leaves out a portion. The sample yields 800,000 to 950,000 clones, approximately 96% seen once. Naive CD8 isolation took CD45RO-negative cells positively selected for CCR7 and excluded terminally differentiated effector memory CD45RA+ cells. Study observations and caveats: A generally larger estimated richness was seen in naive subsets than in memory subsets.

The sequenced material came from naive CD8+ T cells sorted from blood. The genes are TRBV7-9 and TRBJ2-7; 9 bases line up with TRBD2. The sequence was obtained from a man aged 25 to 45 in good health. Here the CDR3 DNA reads TGTGCCAGCAGCTTAGTCGGCGGGAGGGCGGTCGAGCAGTACTTC. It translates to CASSLVGGRAVEQYF.